This T cell receptor beta chain emerged from a study of blood T cell repertoires in COVID-19. Study overall: Donors in the United States, Italy and Spain gave samples during acute or convalescent COVID-19.

Per the original data handling: How many nucleated cells were present was estimated from reference gene primer amplification. Method: immunoSEQ multiplex PCR; TCRdb's copy keeps in-frame clones and lacks some. Clonal size and the V and J genes are those of that table, whereas D and trimming came from the DNA. Here the sample spans 100,000 or so clones, about 90% being singletons. V was clipped by 6 bases and J by 1 base; unmatched bases: 1. CDR1 and CDR2 (germline): MRHNA, SNTAGT. The CDR3 runs 13 residues. V gene TRBV6-4 combines with J gene TRBJ2-3; 7 bases agree with TRBD2. The sequenced sample consisted of peripheral blood. The origin of this receptor is a woman between 45 and 60 years old in a cohort sampled during active COVID-19. The CDR3 sequence: CASSSGGTDTQYF. The CDR3 nucleotides read TGTGCCAGCAGCAGCGGGGGCACAGATACGCAGTATTTT.